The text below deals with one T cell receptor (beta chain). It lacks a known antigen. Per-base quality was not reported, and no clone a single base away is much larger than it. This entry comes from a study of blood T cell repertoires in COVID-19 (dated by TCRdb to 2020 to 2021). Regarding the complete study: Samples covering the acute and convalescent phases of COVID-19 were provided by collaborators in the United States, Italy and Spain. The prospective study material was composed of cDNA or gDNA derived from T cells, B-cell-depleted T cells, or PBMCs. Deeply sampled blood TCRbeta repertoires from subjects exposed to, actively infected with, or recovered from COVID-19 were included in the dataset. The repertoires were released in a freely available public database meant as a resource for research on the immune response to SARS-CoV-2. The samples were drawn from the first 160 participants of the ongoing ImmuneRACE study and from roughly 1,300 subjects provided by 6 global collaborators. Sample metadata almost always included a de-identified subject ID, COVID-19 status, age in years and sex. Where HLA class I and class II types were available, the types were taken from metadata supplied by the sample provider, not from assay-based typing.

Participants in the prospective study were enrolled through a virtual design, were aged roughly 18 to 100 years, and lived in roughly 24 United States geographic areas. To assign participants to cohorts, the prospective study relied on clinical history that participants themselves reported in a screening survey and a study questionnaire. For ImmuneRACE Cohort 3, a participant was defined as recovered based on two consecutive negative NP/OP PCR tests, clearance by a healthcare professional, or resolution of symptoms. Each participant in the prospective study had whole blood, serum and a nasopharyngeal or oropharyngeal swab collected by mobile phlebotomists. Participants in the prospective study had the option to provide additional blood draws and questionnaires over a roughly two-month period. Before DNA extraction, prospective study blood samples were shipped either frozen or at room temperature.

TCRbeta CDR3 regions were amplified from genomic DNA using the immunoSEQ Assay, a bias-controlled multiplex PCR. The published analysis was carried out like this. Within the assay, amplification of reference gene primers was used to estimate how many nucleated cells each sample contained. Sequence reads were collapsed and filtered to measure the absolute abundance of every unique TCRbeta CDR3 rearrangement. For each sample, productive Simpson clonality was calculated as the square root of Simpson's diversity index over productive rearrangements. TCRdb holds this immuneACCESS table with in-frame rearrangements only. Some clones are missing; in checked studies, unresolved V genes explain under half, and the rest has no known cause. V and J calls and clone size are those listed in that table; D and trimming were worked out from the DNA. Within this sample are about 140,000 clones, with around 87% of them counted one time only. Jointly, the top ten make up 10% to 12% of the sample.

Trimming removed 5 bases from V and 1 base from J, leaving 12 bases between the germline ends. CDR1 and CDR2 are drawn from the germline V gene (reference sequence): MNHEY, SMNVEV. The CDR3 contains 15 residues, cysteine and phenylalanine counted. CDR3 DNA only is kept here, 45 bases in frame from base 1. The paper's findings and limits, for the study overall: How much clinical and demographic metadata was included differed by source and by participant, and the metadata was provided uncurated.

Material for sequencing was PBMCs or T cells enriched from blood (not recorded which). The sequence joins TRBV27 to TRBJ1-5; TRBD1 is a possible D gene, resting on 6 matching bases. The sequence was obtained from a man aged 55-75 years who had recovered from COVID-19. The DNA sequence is TGTGCCAGCAGTCCAACAGGGCTGAGCAATCAGCCCCAGCATTTT. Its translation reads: CASSPTGLSNQPQHF.